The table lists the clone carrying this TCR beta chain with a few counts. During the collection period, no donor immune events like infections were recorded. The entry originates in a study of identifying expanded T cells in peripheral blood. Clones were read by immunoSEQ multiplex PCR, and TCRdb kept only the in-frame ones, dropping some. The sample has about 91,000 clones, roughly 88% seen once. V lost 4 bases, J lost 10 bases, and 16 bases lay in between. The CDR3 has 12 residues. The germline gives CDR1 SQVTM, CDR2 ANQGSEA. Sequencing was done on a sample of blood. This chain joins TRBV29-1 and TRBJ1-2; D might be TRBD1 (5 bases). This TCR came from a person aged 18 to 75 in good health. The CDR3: CSVVGGTLSYTF. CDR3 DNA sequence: TGCAGCGTTGTGGGGGGGACCCTCTCCTACACCTTC. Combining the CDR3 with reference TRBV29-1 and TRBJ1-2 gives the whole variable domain SAVISQKPSRDICQRGTSLTIQCQVDSQVTMMFWYRQQPGQSLTLIATANQGSEATYESGFVIDKFPISRPNLTFSTLTVSNMSPEDSSIYLCSVVGGTLSYTFGSGTRLTVV.